Listed below are T cell receptor beta chains from one sample, sequenced in a study of cytomegalovirus exposure and HLA in healthy donors. Using immunoSEQ multiplex PCR, the repertoire was profiled, and TCRdb retains in-frame clones only, with some absent. The sample records over 120,000 clones, roughly nine tenths being singletons. Material for sequencing was PBMCs. These receptor sequences come from a woman younger than 30 in good health and CMV-seropositive. Each CDR3 is given with its conserved first and last residue. Clone size is not always given. Where it is, it says once, few, many or a class for expanded clones.

clone size	J gene	V gene	CDR3 protein
.	TRBJ2-5	TRBV30	CAWSPGLGGETQYF
.	TRBJ1-1	TRBV20-1	CSEGGTEAFF
.	TRBJ1-3	TRBV11-2	CASSRPGQEGSGNTIYF
once	TRBJ2-1	TRBV13	CASSPEGGGQNEQFF
.	TRBJ2-3	TRBV11-3	CASSRGDRGLADTQYF
once	TRBJ1-1	TRBV6-6	CASSYPTDAAFF
.	TRBJ1-2	TRBV19	CASSIDRLGGRRNYGYTF
.	TRBJ2-6	TRBV10-3	CAISESQTFSGANVLTF
.	TRBJ1-6	TRBV7-2	CASSLVGQGQAPLHF
few	TRBJ2-7	TRBV5-6	CASSLGAGEQYF
.	TRBJ1-4	TRBV9	CASSVGLSGRAAANEKLFF
.	TRBJ2-1	TRBV11-2	CASSLKAGTETYNEQFF
.	TRBJ1-2	TRBV5-6	CASSLQTLRDRRNYTF
.	TRBJ2-7	TRBV25-1	CASSGRGTSGSYEQYF
.	TRBJ1-5	TRBV4-2	CASSQGTGSNQPQHF
.	TRBJ1-1	TRBV9	CASSVTGAQNTEAFF
.	TRBJ1-1	TRBV30	CAWRGTGRTEAFF
.	TRBJ2-7	TRBV7-2	CASSRLAVRPYEQYF
.	TRBJ2-7	TRBV6-5	CAISRGGSSYEQYF
few	TRBJ1-1	TRBV10-3	CAISQEGDREAFF
.	TRBJ2-7	TRBV19	CASSRQGYSYEQYF
.	TRBJ2-6	TRBV30	CAWRGAKRANVLTF
.	TRBJ1-6	TRBV7-8	CASSLAFIEEVVTYNSPLHF
.	TRBJ1-2	TRBV7-2	CASSLGGSNYGYTF
.	TRBJ1-3	TRBV6-5	CASSYDGGGNTIYF
.	TRBJ2-7	TRBV7-2	CASRSDRGTYEQYF
.	TRBJ1-6	TRBV30	CAWSLGGGPNSPLHF
.	TRBJ1-6	TRBV18	CASSPFRENSPLHF
.	TRBJ2-4	TRBV4-1	CASSQILRGKNIQYF
once	TRBJ2-1	TRBV5-1	CASSKGTGGADEQFF
few	TRBJ2-1	TRBV2	CASSEFGGASSYNEQFF
.	TRBJ1-3	TRBV14	CASSQGTRPTGNTIYF
.	TRBJ2-3	TRBV6-6	CASTVTSGGRMYF
.	TRBJ2-2	TRBV5-1	CASSLGTVNTGELFF
.	TRBJ2-7	TRBV15	CATSFGTGAYEQYF
.	TRBJ1-4	TRBV9	CASSAQRGGENEKLFF
.	TRBJ2-5	TRBV6-1	CASSDPYGRGTQETQYF
.	TRBJ2-1	TRBV10-2	CASSEVAGGSEQFF
once	TRBJ2-3	TRBV11-3	CASSLGGQFTDTQYF